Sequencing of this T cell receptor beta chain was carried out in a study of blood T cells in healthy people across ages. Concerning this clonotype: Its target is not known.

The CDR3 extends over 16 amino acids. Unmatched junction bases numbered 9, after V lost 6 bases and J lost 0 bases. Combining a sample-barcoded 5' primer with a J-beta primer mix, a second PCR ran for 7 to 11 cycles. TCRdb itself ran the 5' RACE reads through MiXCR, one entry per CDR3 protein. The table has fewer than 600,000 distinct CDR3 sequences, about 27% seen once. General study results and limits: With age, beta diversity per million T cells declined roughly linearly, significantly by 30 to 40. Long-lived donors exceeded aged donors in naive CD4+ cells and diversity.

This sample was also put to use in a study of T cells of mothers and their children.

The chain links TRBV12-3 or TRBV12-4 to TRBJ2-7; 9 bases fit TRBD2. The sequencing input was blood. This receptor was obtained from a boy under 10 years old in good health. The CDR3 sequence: CASSYGERGDSYEQYF. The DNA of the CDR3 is TGTGCCAGCAGCTACGGGGAGCGGGGGGACTCCTACGAGCAGTACTTC.